The T cell receptor beta chain described here comes from a study of brain T cells in children with intractable seizures. Between the trimmed V and J ends, which lost 7 bases and 7 bases, there was a span of 13 bases. CDR1 is ENHRY and CDR2 is SYGVKD in the germline V gene. The CDR3 totals 13 residues. The protocol was immunoSEQ multiplex PCR, while the TCRdb copy is restricted to in-frame clones and leaves out a portion. The sample gives fewer than 150,000 clones, roughly 94% of which show up once; under 4.5% is in the top ten. The origin of this receptor is a boy in the first two years of life with hemimegalencephaly and intractable seizures. The chain carries TRBV10-3 and TRBJ2-2; D gene uncertain. Sequences were derived from peripheral blood, sampled at surgery. CDR3: CAIKTADGGELFF. The CDR3 DNA follows: TGTGCCATCAAAACCGCGGATGGCGGGGAGCTGTTTTTT.